This T cell receptor beta chain was captured by sequencing in a study of neurological immune-mediated disorders. With 10-nucleotide random UMIs included, cDNA was synthesized by 5'RACE. TCRdb re-derived calls from the 5' RACE reads in MiXCR, one entry per CDR3 protein. Of 19,000 or so distinct CDR3 sequences listed, less than 15% are singletons. Overall study findings and caveats: The study found the most TCR clonal expansion in HTLV-1-associated myelopathy and the least in multiple sclerosis, below healthy controls.

Libraries from sorted cells used roughly 900,000 T cells (CD4+ or CD8+). The CDR3 sequence is 16 residues long. V lost 1 base to trimming and J lost 3 bases, with 12 bases between them. CDR1 LGHNT and CDR2 FRNRAP come from the germline V gene. In its sample, this clonotype was seen many times. The antigen is undetermined. Sequenced sample: CD4+ T cells from blood. The chain couples TRBV12-5 to TRBJ1-4; possible D gene TRBD1, 5 bases. This receptor was obtained from an older woman with HTLV-1-associated myelopathy (HAM/TSP). The DNA of the CDR3 is TGTGCTAGTGGTTTGGGCCGGGGGAATCCTAATGAAAAACTGTTTTTT. Translation gives CASGLGRGNPNEKLFF.